This TCR beta chain was profiled in a study of T-cell memory formation after mild COVID-19. TCRdb called the 5' RACE reads again in MiXCR, with one record for every CDR3 protein. The top ten clones hold under 25% of a sample with roughly 250,000 distinct CDR3 sequences, over 15% of them seen once. With regard to this clonotype: The antigen remains unidentified.

Study-wide points: Later expanders leaned toward CD4+, whereas clones contracting from day 15 to 85 were balanced CD4/CD8. Within pre-infection memory, some responding clones were found, suggesting cross-reactive memory joined.

Material: PBMCs or a T cell subset sorted from them (not recorded which). The source is a man aged 18-30 years who had mild COVID-19 (a few samples of this study predate the infection). Cell type and time point are not known.

The DNA of the CDR3 is TGTGCCAGCAGTTTCGGGACAGGGGCTCAGCCCCAGCATTTT. This translates into CASSFGTGAQPQHF. The rearrangement links TRBV12-3 or TRBV12-4 to TRBJ1-5; 10 nucleotides match TRBD1. The V and J ends lost 3 bases and 6 bases, in that order; junction bases with no gene match: 2. CDR3 size: 14 residues.